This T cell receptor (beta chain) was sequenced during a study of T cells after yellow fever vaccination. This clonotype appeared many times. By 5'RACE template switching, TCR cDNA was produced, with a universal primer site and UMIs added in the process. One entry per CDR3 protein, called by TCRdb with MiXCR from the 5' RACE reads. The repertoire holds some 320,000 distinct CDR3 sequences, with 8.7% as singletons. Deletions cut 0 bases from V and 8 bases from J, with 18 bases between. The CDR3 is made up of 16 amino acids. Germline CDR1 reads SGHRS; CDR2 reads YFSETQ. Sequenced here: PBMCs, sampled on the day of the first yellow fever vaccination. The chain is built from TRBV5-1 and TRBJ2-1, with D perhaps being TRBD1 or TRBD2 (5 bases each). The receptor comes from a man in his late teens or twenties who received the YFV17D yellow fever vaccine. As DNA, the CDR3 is TGCGCCAGCAGCTTGGTGTACGGGACGGTAGGCCATGAGCAGTTCTTC. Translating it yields CASSLVYGTVGHEQFF.